The rows below give T cell receptor beta chains drawn from one sample of a study of T cell repertoires in cytomegalovirus infection. MiXCR, run by TCRdb on the reads, gives a single entry per CDR3 protein. The sample includes about 200,000 distinct CDR3 sequences, approximately 9.6% of them seen just once. Sequencing used PBMCs. The origin of the receptors is a human donor in good health (CMV status not recorded). Some clones in this sample may be carry-over from other donors' samples. Each CDR3 is given with its conserved first and last residue. D genes are given only for firm matches. Some rows mark clone size as missing; the rest say once, few, many or name a class of expanded clone.

CDR3 protein,CDR3 DNA,clone size,V gene,J gene,D gene
CASSLISRRIVQETQYF,TGTGCCAGCAGCTTGATTAGTCGTCGAATCGTACAAGAGACCCAGTACTTC,few,TRBV5-6,TRBJ2-5,-
CSVEGVGRSYNEQFF,TGCAGCGTTGAAGGAGTCGGGAGGTCCTACAATGAGCAGTTCTTC,-,TRBV29-1,TRBJ2-1,TRBD2
CASSLAGAVGQPQHF,TGTGCCAGCAGCTTGGCCGGGGCAGTAGGACAGCCCCAGCATTTT,few,TRBV5-5,TRBJ1-5,-
CSARLDRNEACF,TGCAGTGCTAGACTGGACAGGAATGAAGCTTGCTTT,-,TRBV20-1,TRBJ1-1,TRBD1
CASRPRRVNQPQHF,TGTGCCAGCAGACCCCGCAGAGTAAATCAGCCCCAGCATTTT,many,TRBV28,TRBJ1-5,-
CASSLSTGMNTEAFF,TGTGCCAGCAGCTTAAGTACAGGGATGAACACTGAAGCTTTCTTT,many,TRBV7-8,TRBJ1-1,-
CASSLGDRTWGNQPQHF,TGTGCCAGCAGCCTCGGAGACCGAACCTGGGGCAATCAGCCCCAGCATTTT,many,TRBV7-2,TRBJ1-5,-
CASSTSQGGPKETQYF,TGTGCCAGTAGTACTTCACAGGGGGGACCTAAAGAGACCCAGTACTTC,many,TRBV19,TRBJ2-5,TRBD1
CSARGQGALRSNQPQHF,TGCAGTGCTAGAGGACAGGGCGCCCTTAGGAGCAATCAGCCCCAGCATTTT,-,TRBV20-1,TRBJ1-5,TRBD1
CASSQGGAGPSGTQYF,TGTGCCAGCAGTCAAGGGGGTGCGGGTCCCTCGGGGACCCAGTACTTC,many,TRBV7-2,TRBJ2-5,-
CASSRLAGQETQYF,TGTGCCAGCAGCCGACTAGCGGGCCAAGAGACCCAGTACTTC,many,TRBV7-2,TRBJ2-5,TRBD2
CASSVTNLPQHF,TGTGCCAGCAGCGTCACAAATCTGCCCCAGCATTTT,few,TRBV6-2/TRBV6-3,TRBJ1-5,-
CASSSGQLGVTEAFF,TGTGCCAGCAGTTCCGGACAGTTAGGGGTCACTGAAGCTTTCTTT,many,TRBV2,TRBJ1-1,-
CASSLIYTEAFF,TGTGCCAGCAGTTTAATTTACACTGAAGCTTTCTTT,few,TRBV28,TRBJ1-1,-
CASAVGGNTEAFF,TGTGCTAGTGCCGTGGGGGGGAACACTGAAGCTTTCTTT,few,TRBV12-5,TRBJ1-1,-
CSVDPHWLAGGSQETQYF,TGCAGCGTTGACCCCCACTGGCTAGCGGGAGGATCCCAAGAGACCCAGTACTTC,-,TRBV29-1,TRBJ2-5,TRBD2
CASSLTSGSFSYNEQFF,TGTGCCAGCAGCTTAACTAGCGGGAGTTTCTCCTACAATGAGCAGTTCTTC,few,TRBV7-9,TRBJ2-1,TRBD2
CASSYSGQLNEQFF,TGTGCCAGCAGTTACTCTGGTCAGTTGAATGAGCAGTTCTTC,few,TRBV6-2/TRBV6-3,TRBJ2-1,-
CASSLSGRDSFNEQFF,TGTGCCAGCAGTCTTAGCGGGAGGGATTCTTTCAATGAGCAGTTCTTC,many,TRBV6-4,TRBJ2-1,TRBD2
CASSSRVNTEAFF,TGTGCCAGCAGTTCTAGGGTGAACACTGAAGCTTTCTTT,-,TRBV25-1,TRBJ1-1,-
CASSPFPPANTGELFF,TGTGCCAGCTCACCTTTTCCACCGGCGAACACCGGGGAGCTGTTTTTT,many,TRBV18,TRBJ2-2,-
CSVSGQGASEKLFF,TGCAGCGTTTCTGGGCAGGGGGCTAGTGAAAAACTGTTTTTT,few,TRBV29-1,TRBJ1-4,TRBD1
CASSTYNYGYTF,TGTGCCAGCAGCACCTATAACTATGGCTACACCTTC,many,TRBV7-2,TRBJ1-2,-
CASSLEGTSGNEQFF,TGTGCCAGCAGCTTAGAGGGGACTAGCGGAAATGAGCAGTTCTTC,many,TRBV7-2,TRBJ2-1,TRBD2
CSARPGHGLSYEQYF,TGCAGTGCTAGGCCGGGACACGGCCTCTCCTACGAGCAGTACTTC,few,TRBV20-1,TRBJ2-7,-
CASSSGEILNEQFF,TGTGCCAGCAGTTCGGGGGAGATCCTCAATGAGCAGTTCTTC,-,TRBV28,TRBJ2-1,-
CASSFLSVGETQYF,TGTGCCAGCAGCTTTCTGAGTGTGGGCGAGACCCAGTACTTC,few,TRBV7-2,TRBJ2-5,-
CSARAGTSGTVFF,TGCAGTGCTAGGGCCGGGACTAGCGGGACGGTGTTCTTC,many,TRBV20-1,TRBJ2-1,TRBD2
CASSSRDRVGGELFF,TGCGCCAGCAGCTCTCGGGACAGGGTTGGCGGGGAGCTGTTTTTT,-,TRBV5-1,TRBJ2-2,TRBD1
CAISVQSNYEQYF,TGTGCCATCAGTGTTCAGAGTAACTACGAGCAGTACTTC,few,TRBV10-3,TRBJ2-7,-
CAWSVLLTYEQYF,TGTGCCTGGAGTGTACTTCTGACTTACGAGCAGTACTTC,many,TRBV30,TRBJ2-7,-
CASSLHRDRVDGYTF,TGTGCCAGCAGTTTACACCGGGACAGGGTTGATGGCTACACCTTC,many,TRBV28,TRBJ1-2,TRBD1
CASSVLLGEGRPGNTIYF,TGTGCCAGCAGCGTCTTGCTGGGGGAGGGGCGACCTGGAAACACCATATATTTT,many,TRBV7-8,TRBJ1-3,-
CASSGPGGRSSYNSPLHF,TGTGCCAGCAGTGGGCCAGGGGGCCGGAGCTCCTATAATTCACCCCTCCACTTT,-,TRBV2,TRBJ1-6,TRBD1
CASSQGLAGGPHNEQFF,TGTGCCAGCAGTCAGGGACTAGCGGGAGGGCCCCACAATGAGCAGTTCTTC,many,TRBV6-8,TRBJ2-1,TRBD2
CASSFGTGAHQETQYF,TGTGCCAGCAGCTTTGGTACGGGGGCTCACCAAGAGACCCAGTACTTC,many,TRBV7-2,TRBJ2-5,-
CASSRTELLAKNIQYF,TGTGCCAGCAGTCGTACAGAACTTCTAGCCAAAAACATTCAGTACTTC,many,TRBV7-8,TRBJ2-4,-
CASSSPGVYDTQYF,TGTGCCAGCAGCTCCCCGGGGGTCTATGATACGCAGTATTTT,many,TRBV7-2,TRBJ2-3,-
CASSLSRAGGANVLTF,TGTGCCAGCAGCTTAAGTAGGGCAGGGGGGGCCAACGTCCTGACTTTC,few,TRBV7-2,TRBJ2-6,-
CASSYGTVATTGELFF,TGTGCCAGCAGTTACGGTACGGTAGCGACTACCGGGGAGCTGTTTTTT,many,TRBV6-2/TRBV6-3,TRBJ2-2,-
CASSLWVQGTDTQYF,TGTGCCAGCAGCTTGTGGGTACAGGGGACAGATACGCAGTATTTT,many,TRBV5-6,TRBJ2-3,TRBD1
CASNPGQGWNTGELFF,TGTGCCAGCAACCCGGGACAGGGATGGAACACCGGGGAGCTGTTTTTT,-,TRBV6-2/TRBV6-3,TRBJ2-2,TRBD1